Detailed here is one T cell receptor beta chain. This clonotype is medium-sized (0.01 to 0.1%), judged from its frequency; no count is recorded. Its antigen is currently not known. CDR1 and CDR2 are read off the germline V gene as SQVTM and ANQGSEA. The CDR3 runs 16 amino acids, cysteine and phenylalanine included. The nucleotide record is missing. TCRdb names Illumina HiSeq 2500 as the instrument used. Sequencing libraries were built by amplifying the recombined TCRbeta locus with a previously published PCR protocol. On the authors' methods: Reads whose average quality score was below 30 were removed, and the reads that remained were processed with IMSEQ. Clonotypes were defined by Vbeta gene, Jbeta gene and CDR3 amino acid sequence. The Morisita-Horn index, computed on the top 100 expanded clones, was used to quantify repertoire overlap between populations. Renyi diversity profiles, calculated on the top 100 expanded clones, were used to assess clonal diversity. Each CDR3 protein sequence appears as one entry after TCRdb reprocessed the reads, and no DNA is included. The V and J calls come from TCRdb's annotation, not from the publication. The data table for this sample lists approximately 3,300 distinct CDR3 sequences. The leading ten clones occupy about 5.3% of the sample.

The data stem from a study of GPR56 and killer-like receptors on CD4 memory cells (dated by TCRdb to the late 2010s). About the investigation overall: It was proposed in the study that human CD4+ memory T-cell differentiation and cytokine production potential are marked by progressive acquisition of KLRB1, KLRG1, GPR56 and then KLRF1. The study described its healthy blood donors as age-matched to the liver disease patients, who had a median age of nearly 70 years.

Before TCRbeta sequencing, fluorescence-activated cell sorting was used to enrich five KLR/GPR56-defined CD4+ populations. To test whether memory differentiation follows a linear pathway, the researchers sequenced TCRbeta repertoires from five CD4+ T-cell subsets, each defined by expression of KLRB1, KLRG1, GPR56 and KLRF1. TCR-sequenced cells came from peripheral blood of healthy control individuals, reported as five donors in the TCRbeta analysis figure. The researchers collected heparinized peripheral blood and processed every sample within one hour of retrieval. Blood was diluted 1:2 in PBS, and peripheral blood mononuclear cells were then isolated from the diluted blood at room temperature by Biocoll density gradient centrifugation. Before flow sorting, freshly isolated PBMCs underwent magnetic sorting with anti-CD4 MicroBeads to enrich CD4+ T cells. A BD FACSAria II was used to sort CD4+ T cells enriched from PBMCs of healthy donors according to marker expression. Surface staining used anti-KLRB1 clone 191B8, anti-KLRF1 clone 4A4.D10 and anti-KLRG1 clone REA261 antibodies from Miltenyi Biotec.

General conclusions and limits of the study: Rather than full repertoires, only the 100 most expanded clones per population were included in the diversity and similarity analyses. Overlap of TCR repertoires was observed especially between the late populations 4 and 5, and partly population 3. Clones dominating late populations 4 and 5 were also found in early populations 1 and 2, which the authors took as evidence for linear differentiation. Low clonal frequency was observed in the marker-negative population, and a progressive increase in clonal frequency, with a corresponding decrease in TCRbeta diversity, was observed along the proposed pathway.

The chain is made from TRBV29-1 and TRBJ2-2; TCRdb reports TRBD1, a call that lacks DNA to check it against. The specimen was memory CD4+ T cells from blood. The TCR sequence derives from a human donor in good health. This receptor carries the CDR3 CSVAGGRDRHTGELFF.